The clone carrying this T cell receptor beta chain appeared a few times. V was clipped by 2 bases and J by 4 bases; unmatched bases: 7. The CDR3 has 16 residues. The germline gives CDR1 MGHRA, CDR2 YSYEKL. The record originates from a study of T cells in tumors after PD-1 blockade. Study-level background: Prior checkpoint blockade, systemic immunosuppressant use, or anti-cancer therapy within 4 weeks excluded patients. Patients received pembrolizumab 200 mg every 3 weeks or cemiplimab 350 mg every 2 weeks. A subset received ongoing vismodegib 150 mg daily alongside anti-PD-1 therapy.

The data were produced by immunoSEQ multiplex PCR, yet TCRdb's version contains in-frame clones alone and is incomplete. Of roughly 48,000 clones in the sample, more than 65% were seen once. The origin of this receptor is a human donor with basal cell carcinoma. V and J are TRBV4-1 and TRBJ2-1; 8 bases line up with TRBD2. Sequencing was performed on PBMCs, taken before anti-PD-1 treatment. The CDR3 nucleotides are TGCGCCAGCAGCCAACCAGCGAGCGGGGGTTACAATGAGCAGTTCTTC. Protein: CASSQPASGGYNEQFF.